A selection of T cell receptor beta chains follows, all from one sample in a study of Tregs in tolerant kidney transplant recipients. This table comes from immunoSEQ multiplex PCR, and its TCRdb copy is limited to in-frame clones, with some not included. The table has tens of thousands of clones, roughly nine tenths seen once. Here the sequenced sample was CD4+ T cells from blood (PBMCs), taken 24 months after the transplant. All receptors derive from a human patient who received a combined kidney and bone marrow transplant. Part of the T cells may come from the graft donor. CDR3s include the opening cysteine and the closing phenylalanine or tryptophan. D genes are given only for firm matches. Only some rows state a clone size, as once, few, many or a class for expanded clones.

d_gene	abundance	v_gene	j_gene	CDR3nt	CDR3aa
.	once	TRBV7-9	TRBJ2-7	TGTGCCAGCAGCATAAAGGGACTCAACTCCTACGAGCAGTACTTC	CASSIKGLNSYEQYF
.	.	TRBV5-1	TRBJ2-5	TGCGCCAGCAGCTTGATCCTAGATCAAGAGACCCAGTACTTC	CASSLILDQETQYF
.	.	TRBV9	TRBJ2-1	TGTGCCAGCAGCGTAAGCCCTTACAATGAGCAGTTCTTC	CASSVSPYNEQFF
.	once	TRBV21-1	TRBJ2-7	TGTGCCAGCAGCAAAGAGGACTATGCCAGCCCCGAGCAGTACTTC	CASSKEDYASPEQYF
TRBD2	.	TRBV7-9	TRBJ2-1	TGTGCCAGCAGCCCCGATTTTAGGACTAGCGGAACCATTGAGCAGTTCTTC	CASSPDFRTSGTIEQFF
.	.	TRBV7-9	TRBJ2-7	TGTGCCAGCAGCTTAGGTCGGGACTCTACCTACGAGCAGTACTTC	CASSLGRDSTYEQYF
TRBD1	.	TRBV9	TRBJ2-6	TGTGCCAGCAGCGTCGACAGGGCTGGGGCCAACGTCCTGACTTTC	CASSVDRAGANVLTF
.	.	TRBV11-3	TRBJ1-1	TGTGCCAGCAGCCTGTCAGGCTCGAACACTGAAGCTTTCTTT	CASSLSGSNTEAFF
TRBD2	.	TRBV11-2	TRBJ2-3	TGTGCCAGCAGACGACTAGCGGGAAAGGGGGATACGCAGTATTTT	CASRRLAGKGDTQYF
.	.	TRBV5-5	TRBJ1-4	TGTGCCAGCAGCTTGGATCCAGGGCGTAATGAAAAACTGTTTTTT	CASSLDPGRNEKLFF